These T cell receptor beta chains were read from a single sample in a study of cytomegalovirus exposure and HLA in healthy donors. Repertoires were generated with immunoSEQ multiplex PCR, while TCRdb's copy carries only in-frame clones and drops some. The table includes about 80,000 clones, around 60% detected once. Sequencing was performed on PBMCs. The origin of the receptors is a male donor in good health and CMV-seropositive. The CDR3 runs from the conserved cysteine through the conserved F or W. A D gene is named only where the DNA matches it firmly. Size is stated for part of the rows, as once, few or many counts, or as a class when the clone is expanded.

j_call d_call clone_size v_call cdr3_aa cdr3_nt
TRBJ1-1 . . TRBV25-1 CASSDLARGRGTEAFF TGTGCCAGCAGTGACCTGGCCCGGGGGAGGGGAACTGAAGCTTTCTTT
TRBJ2-7 . . TRBV7-9 CASSPTDSYEQYF TGTGCCAGCAGCCCTACCGACAGCTACGAGCAGTACTTC
TRBJ2-5 . . TRBV25-1 CASSGEGVGAETQYF TGTGCCAGCAGTGGTGAGGGAGTGGGCGCAGAGACCCAGTACTTC
TRBJ1-1 . . TRBV5-8 CASRPMTATPLGNTEAFF TGTGCCAGCCGACCGATGACAGCAACTCCCTTAGGGAACACTGAAGCTTTCTTT
TRBJ2-3 . few TRBV7-3 CASSLAGRTLTDTQYF TGTGCCAGCAGCTTAGCCGGGCGGACACTCACAGATACGCAGTATTTT
TRBJ1-1 TRBD1 . TRBV7-3 CASSRTGAAGNTEAFF TGTGCCAGCAGCCGCACAGGGGCAGCAGGGAACACTGAAGCTTTCTTT
TRBJ1-1 . . TRBV6-5 CASSSRQAGNTEAFF TGTGCCAGCAGTTCCAGACAGGCGGGGAACACTGAAGCTTTCTTT
TRBJ1-2 TRBD1 . TRBV9 CASSVSPGQGARTYGYTF TGTGCCAGCAGCGTCTCCCCGGGACAGGGGGCGCGCACCTATGGCTACACCTTC
TRBJ2-3 . once TRBV30 CAWGLLGADTQYF TGTGCCTGGGGTCTTCTAGGTGCAGATACGCAGTATTTT
TRBJ1-1 . . TRBV7-2 CASSLVGQANTEAFF TGTGCCAGCAGCTTAGTTGGGCAGGCGAACACTGAAGCTTTCTTT
TRBJ2-1 TRBD2 . TRBV7-6 CASSFGLAEYNEQFF TGTGCCAGCAGCTTCGGACTAGCGGAGTACAATGAGCAGTTCTTC